This T cell receptor (beta chain) stems from a study of T cell changes during pregnancy in multiple sclerosis. CDR3 length: 15 amino acids. V dropped 0 bases and J dropped 0; count of bases not matched to a gene: 1. The germline V gene encodes CDR1 SGHRS and CDR2 YFSETQ. Libraries were prepared by immunoSEQ multiplex PCR; TCRdb keeps only in-frame clonotypes and omits some of them. This table has tens of thousands of clones, about 90% appearing once. The chain links TRBV5-1 to TRBJ2-3, with 7 bases that match TRBD2. The sequences come from peripheral blood, collected in the third trimester of pregnancy. The source is a female donor in good health, enrolled as a control in a pregnancy study. The CDR3 loop reads CASSLASGSTDTQYF. The CDR3, as DNA: TGCGCCAGCAGCTTGGCTAGCGGTAGCACAGATACGCAGTATTTT.